This TCR beta chain is drawn from a study of OX40 agonist ivuxolimab in advanced cancers. Study information: A male proportion of under 90% was recorded, with mean age around 64 years and range about 23 to 90.

This table comes from immunoSEQ multiplex PCR, and its TCRdb copy is limited to in-frame clones, with some not included. The profile shows about 29,000 clones, approximately 89% of them singletons. Autoimmune disease history or systemic immunosuppression disqualified patients. The CDR3 length is 14 residues. Germline values: CDR1 MGHRA, CDR2 YSYEKL. V gave up 5 bases and J gave up 1 base, with 11 bases separating them. The material was CD4+ or CD8+ T cells sorted from blood, obtained in a trial of the OX40 agonist ivuxolimab. This chain connects TRBV4-1 to TRBJ1-1; D is ambiguous. This clonotype was obtained from an adult with an advanced solid tumor such as melanoma, head and neck, liver or kidney cancer. Here the CDR3 DNA reads TGCGCCAGCAGCGCCAGGACGAGGAACACTGAAGCTTTCTTT. It codes for CASSARTRNTEAFF.